The T cell receptor (beta chain) described here comes from a study of shared clonotypes between healthy human individuals (TCRdb year 2020). A note on the overall study: The cohort comprised two women and a few men aged 18 to 49 years. For each donor, CD4 naive and CD4 memory were each given three plates, CD8 naive was given two plates, and CD8 memory was given one plate. Blood TCR repertoires of roughly five healthy adults were deeply sequenced to estimate repertoire size and the extent of clonotype sharing between individuals. Different laboratories and diverse techniques were used to prepare libraries and sequence TCR repertoires, to increase sequencing depth and limit assay-specific biases. Per donor, leukapheresis produced somewhere between about 0.85 and 10 billion PBMCs. What the work shows at the level of the full study, not this receptor alone: About 5% of naive CD4, 3.5% of naive CD8, 2.3% of memory CD4, and 0.4% of memory CD8 clonotypes were shared across several donors. Compared with non-shared clonotypes, the clonotypes found in all four sorted-subset donors had higher generation probabilities. Rarefaction of sorted-subset datasets indicated incomplete sequencing despite the large sequencing depth. Pairwise subsampling led to the expectation that sequencing depth would affect the degree of clonotype sharing among donors. Larger estimated clonotype richness was generally found for naive subsets than for memory subsets. Because the study included only a small number of donors, the genetic and exposure-history diversity represented was limited. Sampling was restricted to blood, and TCR repertoires in tissue are likely to differ from TCR repertoires in blood.

In regard to this clone: What this receptor recognizes is not known. No much larger clone is present one base from it, and per-base qualities are unavailable.

Using the deep immunoSEQ assay, TCR CDR3 regions were amplified from genomic DNA by multiplex PCR. Extracted genomic DNA from each cell subset was distributed evenly across all wells of several immunoSEQ 96-well plates, and each plate was treated as a replicate. For sorted subsets, approximately 210 ng of genomic DNA, equivalent to 30,000 or so T cell genomes, went into each replicate PCR. Purified libraries were measured with a Qubit 3.0 fluorometer, size-checked on a Bioanalyzer 2100, and measured again with the KAPA Library Quantification kit. Each immunoSEQ 96-well plate was sequenced on its own single-read 150-cycle Illumina NextSeq 550 flow cell. On the study's bioinformatics: Because only junctional sequences without quality scores were contained in the immunoSEQ output, filtering matching that applied to full-length reads could not be performed. Sequences were annotated with PyIR, a Python wrapper for IgBLAST v1.9, using IMGT germline references to assign V/J genes and CDR3. Reads were removed for weak V/J assignments (E-value above 1e-6), missing CDR3, stop codons, out-of-frame junctions, or ambiguous translated residues. A V3J clonotype was defined by an identical inferred V gene, J gene, and CDR3 amino acid sequence. Percentage overlap between repertoires was computed as shared unique clonotypes divided by the size of the smaller repertoire. Richness of each repertoire was evaluated using RTK rarefaction, the Chao1 estimator, and Recon v2.1 estimates of unobserved clonotypes. Generation probabilities for all TCRbeta clonotypes obtained by the gDNA method from a handful of donors were computed using OLGA. What TCRdb holds here is the immuneACCESS table cut down to in-frame rearrangements. Part of the clones is not present; checked against another copy, under half of the missing clones reflect an unresolved V gene, and the others are unexplained. For V, J and clone size, that table is used; D and trimming come from the DNA. The sample data list some 900,000 clones, and around three quarters of these were observed just once. The top ten clonotypes cover around 1.4% of the sample.

Trimming removed 4 bases from V and 4 bases from J, leaving 14 bases between the germline ends. Per the germline V gene, SGHVS is the CDR1 and FNYEAQ is the CDR2. Reading from cysteine to phenylalanine, the CDR3 counts 15 amino acids. Only CDR3 DNA is held: 45 bases, read in frame from base 1. The donors were healthy, HIV-negative adults who had no recently reported acute infections or vaccinations. Every donor was a Caucasian adult living in Nashville, Tennessee, USA. Magnetic negative selection was used to enrich CD4+ T cells, after which naive cells were positively selected on CD45RA and the negative fraction became the memory subset. After blood collection by leukapheresis, PBMCs were isolated using Ficoll-Histopaque density gradient centrifugation and then cryopreserved in the vapor phase of liquid nitrogen. Analytical flow cytometry was used to check the purity and quantity of every magnetically sorted T cell population. From each sorted fraction, genomic DNA was isolated and quantified by UV absorbance on a Nanodrop 2000c.

The chain couples TRBV7-6 to TRBJ1-5; TRBD1 could be the D gene, as 5 bases match. The sample taken for sequencing was memory CD4+ T cells sorted from blood. This specimen's cell subset or site label, per the study, means: CD45RA-negative fraction. This TCR was recovered from a man younger than 30 in good health. The CDR3 loop reads CASSSGTLGNQPQHF. The DNA reads as follows: TGTGCCAGCAGCTCCGGGACTCTTGGAAATCAGCCCCAGCATTTT.